The clone carrying this TCR beta chain turned up a few times. The antigen is not known. The germline CDR1 and CDR2 sequences are SGHNT and YYREEE (reference sequence). The CDR3 runs 16 residues. Deletions cut 0 bases from V and 5 bases from J, with 15 bases between. Assay used: immunoSEQ multiplex PCR; TCRdb lists only in-frame clones, some missing. The table has approximately 36,000 clones, roughly 89% seen once. This sample was taken from a study of a mutant IDH1 vaccine in newly diagnosed glioma. General study points: Pseudoprogression appeared unlinked to shifts in leading peripheral T cell clonotypes.

Stated time point: baseline, week 1 (first vaccination visit). Treatment: pre-vaccination baseline after standard-of-care therapy. The clonotype originates from a young man with glioma. The chain uses TRBV5-4 and TRBJ2-4, with D perhaps being TRBD1 or TRBD2 (6 bases each). The sample was PBMCs, taken from a glioma patient treated with radiotherapy, temozolomide or both. The CDR3 loop is CASSLGGQGRQNIQYF. For the CDR3, the DNA is TGTGCCAGCAGCTTGGGGGGGCAGGGGAGGCAAAACATTCAGTACTTC.